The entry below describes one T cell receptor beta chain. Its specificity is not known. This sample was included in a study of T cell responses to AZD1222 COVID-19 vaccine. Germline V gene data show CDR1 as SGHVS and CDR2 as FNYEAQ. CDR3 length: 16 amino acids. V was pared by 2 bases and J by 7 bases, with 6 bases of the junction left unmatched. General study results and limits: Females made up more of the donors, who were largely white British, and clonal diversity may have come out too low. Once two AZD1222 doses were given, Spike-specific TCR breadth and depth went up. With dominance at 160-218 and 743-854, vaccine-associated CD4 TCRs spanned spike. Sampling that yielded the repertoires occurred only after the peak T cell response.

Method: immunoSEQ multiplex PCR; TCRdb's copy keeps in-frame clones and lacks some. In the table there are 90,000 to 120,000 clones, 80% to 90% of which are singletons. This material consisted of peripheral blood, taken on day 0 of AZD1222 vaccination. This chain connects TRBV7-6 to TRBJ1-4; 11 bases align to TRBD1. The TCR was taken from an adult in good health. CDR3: CASSLPSGTGGEKLFF. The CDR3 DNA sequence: TGTGCCAGCAGCTTACCGTCCGGGACAGGGGGTGAAAAACTGTTTTTT.